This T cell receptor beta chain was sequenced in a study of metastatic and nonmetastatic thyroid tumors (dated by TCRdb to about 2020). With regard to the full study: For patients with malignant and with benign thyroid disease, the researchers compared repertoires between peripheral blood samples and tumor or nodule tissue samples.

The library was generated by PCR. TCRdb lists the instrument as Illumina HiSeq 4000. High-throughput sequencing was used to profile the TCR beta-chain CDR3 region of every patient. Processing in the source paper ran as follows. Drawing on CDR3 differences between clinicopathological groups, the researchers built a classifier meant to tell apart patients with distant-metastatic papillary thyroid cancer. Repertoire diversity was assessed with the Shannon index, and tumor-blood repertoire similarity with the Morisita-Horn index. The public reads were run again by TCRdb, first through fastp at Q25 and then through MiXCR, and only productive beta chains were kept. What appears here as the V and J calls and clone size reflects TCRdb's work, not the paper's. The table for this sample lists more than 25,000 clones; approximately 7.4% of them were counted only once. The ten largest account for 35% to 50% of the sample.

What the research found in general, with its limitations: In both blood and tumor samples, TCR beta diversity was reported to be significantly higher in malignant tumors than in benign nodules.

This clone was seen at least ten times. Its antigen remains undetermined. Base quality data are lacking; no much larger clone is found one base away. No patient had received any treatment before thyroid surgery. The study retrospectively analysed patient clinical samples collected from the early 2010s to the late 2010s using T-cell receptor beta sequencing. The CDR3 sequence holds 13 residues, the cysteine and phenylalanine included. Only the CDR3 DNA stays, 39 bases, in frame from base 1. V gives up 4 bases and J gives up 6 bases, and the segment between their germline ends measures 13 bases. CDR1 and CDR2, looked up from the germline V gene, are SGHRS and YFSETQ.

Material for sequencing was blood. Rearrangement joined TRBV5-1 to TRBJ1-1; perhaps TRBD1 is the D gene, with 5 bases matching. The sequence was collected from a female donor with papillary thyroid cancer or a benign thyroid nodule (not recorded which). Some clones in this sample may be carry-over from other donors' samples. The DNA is TGCGCCAGCAGCAAAGGGGATGGCGCTGAAGCTTTCTTT. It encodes CASSKGDGAEAFF. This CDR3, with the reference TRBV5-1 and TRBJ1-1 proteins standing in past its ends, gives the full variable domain KAGVTQTPRYLIKTRGQQVTLSCSPISGHRSVSWYQQTPGQGLQFLFEYFSETQRNKGNFPGRFSGRQFSNSRSEMNVSTLELGDSALYLCASSKGDGAEAFFGQGTRLTVV.